The source of this T cell receptor (beta chain) is a study of patients and donors after allogeneic stem cell transplantation. The V gene's germline CDR1 is DFQATT and CDR2 SNEGSKA (reference sequence). Trimming removed 4 bases from V and 4 bases from J; junction bases left unmatched: 4. CDR3 length equals 15 residues. This clonotype was picked up a small number of times. MiXCR was run by TCRdb on the RT-PCR reads, yielding one entry per CDR3 protein. The table lists tens of thousands of distinct CDR3 sequences, less than 5% of them singletons. This sequence was found in a human donor who was either an allogeneic HSCT recipient or a stem cell or donor lymphocyte infusion donor (not recorded which). It is not recorded whose cells these are; they may come from a transplant donor. What was sequenced was blood, either unsorted or a sorted T cell fraction (not recorded which). The chain recombines TRBV20-1 with TRBJ2-5, with 15 bases lining up with TRBD2. In DNA, the CDR3 is TGCAGTGCTATGGGACTAGCGGGGGGCTTAGAGACCCAGTACTTC. Amino acid sequence: CSAMGLAGGLETQYF.